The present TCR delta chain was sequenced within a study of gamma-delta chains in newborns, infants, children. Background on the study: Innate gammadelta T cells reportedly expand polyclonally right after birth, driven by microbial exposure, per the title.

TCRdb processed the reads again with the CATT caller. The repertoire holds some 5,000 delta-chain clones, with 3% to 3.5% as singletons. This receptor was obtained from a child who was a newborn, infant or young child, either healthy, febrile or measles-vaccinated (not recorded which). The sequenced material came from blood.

The chain's CDR3 is CACDSVLLGDMPTLTAQLFF. CDR3 in DNA: TGTGCCTGTGACTCCGTCCTACTGGGGGATATGCCTACTTTGACAGCACAACTCTTCTTT. J gene TRDJ2 was identified, but the V gene was not called; the listed D gene, TRDD3, was not tested against the DNA. This CDR3 region has 20 residues.